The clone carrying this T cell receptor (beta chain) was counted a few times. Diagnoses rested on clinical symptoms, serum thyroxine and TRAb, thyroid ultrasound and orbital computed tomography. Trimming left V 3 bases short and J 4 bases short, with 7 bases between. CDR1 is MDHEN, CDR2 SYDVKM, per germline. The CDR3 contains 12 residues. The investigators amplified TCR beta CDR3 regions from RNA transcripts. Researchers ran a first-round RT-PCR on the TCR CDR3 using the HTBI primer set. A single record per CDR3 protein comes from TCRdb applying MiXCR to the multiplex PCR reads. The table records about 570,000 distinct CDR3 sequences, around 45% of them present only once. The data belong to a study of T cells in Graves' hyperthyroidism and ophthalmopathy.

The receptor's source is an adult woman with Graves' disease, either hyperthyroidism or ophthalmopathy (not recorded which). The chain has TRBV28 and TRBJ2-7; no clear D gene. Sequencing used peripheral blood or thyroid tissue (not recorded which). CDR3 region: CASSFVKYEQYF. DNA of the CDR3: TGTGCCAGCAGTTTCGTCAAGTACGAGCAGTACTTC.